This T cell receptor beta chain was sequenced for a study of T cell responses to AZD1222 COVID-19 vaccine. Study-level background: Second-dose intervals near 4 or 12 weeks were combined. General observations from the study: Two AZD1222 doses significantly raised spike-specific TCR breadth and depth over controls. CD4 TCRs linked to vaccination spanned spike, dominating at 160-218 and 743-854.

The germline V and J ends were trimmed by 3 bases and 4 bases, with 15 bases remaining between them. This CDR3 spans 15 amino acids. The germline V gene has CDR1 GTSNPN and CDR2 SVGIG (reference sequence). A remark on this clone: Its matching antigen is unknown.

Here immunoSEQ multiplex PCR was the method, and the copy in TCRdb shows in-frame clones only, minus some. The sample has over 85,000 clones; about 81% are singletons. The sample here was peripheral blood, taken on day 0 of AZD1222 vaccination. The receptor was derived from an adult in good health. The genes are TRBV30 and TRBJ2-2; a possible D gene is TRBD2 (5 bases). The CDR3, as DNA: TGTGCCTGGAGGGGTCGGGGATCAAGCACCGGGGAGCTGTTTTTT. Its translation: CAWRGRGSSTGELFF.